Included here is one T cell receptor (beta chain) sequence, with context. Antigen: not known. Some clones are missing from TCRdb's copy, which holds only in-frame ones; the method was immunoSEQ multiplex PCR. The table shows 120,000 or so clones, with about 89% occurring only once. The ends were cut back, 5 bases at V and 7 bases at J, with 14 bases in the middle. This CDR3 region has 13 residues. CDR1 LNHDA and CDR2 SQIVND come from the germline V gene (reference sequence). This sample is part of a study of T cell responses to AZD1222 COVID-19 vaccine. Study-level findings and limits: CD4 TCRs linked to vaccination spanned spike, dominating at 160-218 and 743-854.

The V gene is TRBV19, the J gene TRBJ1-2; D might be TRBD1 (6 bases). The source material was peripheral blood, sampled on day 0 of AZD1222 vaccination. The TCR was taken from an adult in good health. This CDR3 is CASSWDKGGGYTF. As DNA, the CDR3 is TGTGCCAGTAGTTGGGACAAAGGGGGTGGCTACACCTTC. Full variable domain (rest looked up from reference TRBV19 and TRBJ1-2): DGGITQSPKYLFRKEGQNVTLSCEQNLNHDAMYWYRQDPGQGLRLIYYSQIVNDFQKGDIAEGYSVSREKKESFPLTVTSAQKNPTAFYLCASSWDKGGGYTFGSGTRLTVV.